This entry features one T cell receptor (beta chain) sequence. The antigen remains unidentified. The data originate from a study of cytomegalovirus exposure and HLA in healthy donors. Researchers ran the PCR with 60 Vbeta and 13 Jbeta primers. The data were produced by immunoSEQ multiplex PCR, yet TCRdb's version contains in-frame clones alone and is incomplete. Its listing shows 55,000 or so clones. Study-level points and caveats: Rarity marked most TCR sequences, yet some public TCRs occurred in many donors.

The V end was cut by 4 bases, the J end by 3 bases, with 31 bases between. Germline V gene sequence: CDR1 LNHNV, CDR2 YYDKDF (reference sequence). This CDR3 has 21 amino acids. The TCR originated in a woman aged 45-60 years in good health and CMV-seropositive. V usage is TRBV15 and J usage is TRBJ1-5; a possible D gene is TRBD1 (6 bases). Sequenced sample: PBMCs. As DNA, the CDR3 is TGTGCCACCAGCATGGAGGAATTTGGACAGATTTACTACCGGAACAATCAGCCCCAGCATTTT. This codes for CATSMEEFGQIYYRNNQPQHF.